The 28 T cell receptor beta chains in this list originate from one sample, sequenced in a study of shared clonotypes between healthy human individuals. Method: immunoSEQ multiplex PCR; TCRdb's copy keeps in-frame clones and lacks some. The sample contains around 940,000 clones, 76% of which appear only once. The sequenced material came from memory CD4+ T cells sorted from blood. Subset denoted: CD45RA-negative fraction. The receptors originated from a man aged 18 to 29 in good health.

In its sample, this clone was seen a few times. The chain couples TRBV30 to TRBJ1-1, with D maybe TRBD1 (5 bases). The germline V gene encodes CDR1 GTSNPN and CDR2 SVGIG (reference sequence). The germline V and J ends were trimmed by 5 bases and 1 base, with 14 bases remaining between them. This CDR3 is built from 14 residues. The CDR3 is CAWDPGSQNTEAFF. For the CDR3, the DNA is TGTGCCTGGGACCCAGGGTCACAGAACACTGAAGCTTTCTTT.

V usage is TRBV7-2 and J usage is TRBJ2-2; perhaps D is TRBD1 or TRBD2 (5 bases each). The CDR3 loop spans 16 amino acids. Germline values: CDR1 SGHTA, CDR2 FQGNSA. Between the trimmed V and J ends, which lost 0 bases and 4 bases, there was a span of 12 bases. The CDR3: CASSLAGRGGTGELFF. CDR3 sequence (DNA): TGTGCCAGCAGCTTAGCGGGACGAGGAGGCACCGGGGAGCTGTTTTTT.

This CDR3 is CASSPETDSRGYTF. In nucleotides, the CDR3 is TGCGCCAGCAGCCCTGAAACGGACAGCCGGGGCTACACCTTC. This sequence joins TRBV5-1 and TRBJ1-2; a weak D match, TRBD1 (6 bases). Germline-derived CDR1 and CDR2 are SGHRS and YFSETQ. CDR3 length: 14 amino acids. Trimming shortened V by 4 bases and J by 8 bases, and 18 bases separated the two germline ends.

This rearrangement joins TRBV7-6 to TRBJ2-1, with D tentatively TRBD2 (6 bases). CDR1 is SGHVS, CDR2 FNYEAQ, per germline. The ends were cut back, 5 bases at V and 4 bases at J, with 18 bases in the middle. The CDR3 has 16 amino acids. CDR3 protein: CASSSHRDSSYNEQFF. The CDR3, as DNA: TGTGCCAGCAGCAGCCACCGGGACTCTTCGTACAATGAGCAGTTCTTC. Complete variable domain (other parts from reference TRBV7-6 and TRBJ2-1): GAGVSQSPRYKVTKRGQDVALRCDPISGHVSLYWYRQALGQGPEFLTYFNYEAQQDKSGLPNDRFSAERPEGSISTLTIQRTEQRDSAMYRCASSSHRDSSYNEQFFGPGTRLTVL.

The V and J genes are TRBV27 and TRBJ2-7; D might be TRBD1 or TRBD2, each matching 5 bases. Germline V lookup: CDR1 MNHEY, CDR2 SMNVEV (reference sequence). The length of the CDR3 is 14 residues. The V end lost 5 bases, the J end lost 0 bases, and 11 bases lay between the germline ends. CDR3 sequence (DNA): TGTGCCAGCAGTCTACGGGACGCCTCCTACGAGCAGTACTTC. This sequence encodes CASSLRDASYEQYF.

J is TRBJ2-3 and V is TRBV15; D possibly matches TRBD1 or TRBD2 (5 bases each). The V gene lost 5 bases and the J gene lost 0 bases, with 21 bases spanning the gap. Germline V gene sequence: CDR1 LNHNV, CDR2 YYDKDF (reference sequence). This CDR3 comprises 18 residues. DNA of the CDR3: TGTGCCACCAGCCGACAGAGAGCGGCGAGGCCTAGCACAGATACGCAGTATTTT. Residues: CATSRQRAARPSTDTQYF.

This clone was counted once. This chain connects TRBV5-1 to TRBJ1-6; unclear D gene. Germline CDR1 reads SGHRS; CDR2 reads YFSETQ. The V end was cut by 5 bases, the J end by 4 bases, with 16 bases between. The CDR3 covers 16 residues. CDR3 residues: CASRRAGGSYNSPLHF. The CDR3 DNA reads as TGCGCCAGCAGGAGGGCAGGCGGATCTTATAATTCACCCCTCCACTTT.

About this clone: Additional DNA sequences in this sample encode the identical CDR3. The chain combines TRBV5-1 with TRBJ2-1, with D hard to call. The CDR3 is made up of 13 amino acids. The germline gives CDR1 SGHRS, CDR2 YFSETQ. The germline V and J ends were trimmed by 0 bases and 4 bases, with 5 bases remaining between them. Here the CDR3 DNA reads TGCGCCAGCAGCTTGGGGGGTTACAATGAGCAGTTCTTC. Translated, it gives CASSLGGYNEQFF.

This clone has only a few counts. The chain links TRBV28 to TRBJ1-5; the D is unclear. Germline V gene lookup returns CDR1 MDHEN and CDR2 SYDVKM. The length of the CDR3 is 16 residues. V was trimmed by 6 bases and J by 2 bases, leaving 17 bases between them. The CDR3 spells CASRTYLVGGNQPQHF. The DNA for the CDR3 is TGTGCCAGCAGGACGTATCTGGTGGGTGGCAATCAGCCCCAGCATTTT. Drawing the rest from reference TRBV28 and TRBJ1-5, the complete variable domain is DVKVTQSSRYLVKRTGEKVFLECVQDMDHENMFWYRQDPGLGLRLIYFSYDVKMKEKGDIPEGYSVSREKKERFSLILESASTNQTSMYLCASRTYLVGGNQPQHFGDGTRLSIL.

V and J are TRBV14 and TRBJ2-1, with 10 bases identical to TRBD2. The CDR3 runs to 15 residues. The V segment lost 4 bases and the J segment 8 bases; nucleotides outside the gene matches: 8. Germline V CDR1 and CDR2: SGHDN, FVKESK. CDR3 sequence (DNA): TGTGCCAGCAGCCGAGGGGCTAGCGGGAGCTATGAGCAGTTCTTC. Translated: CASSRGASGSYEQFF.

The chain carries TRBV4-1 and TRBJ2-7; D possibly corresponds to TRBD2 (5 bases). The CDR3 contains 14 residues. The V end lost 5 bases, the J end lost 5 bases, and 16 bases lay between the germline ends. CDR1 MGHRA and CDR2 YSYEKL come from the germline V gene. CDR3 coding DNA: TGCGCCAGCAGCTATCGGAGGTCTGGGAACGAGCAGTACTTC. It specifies CASSYRRSGNEQYF.

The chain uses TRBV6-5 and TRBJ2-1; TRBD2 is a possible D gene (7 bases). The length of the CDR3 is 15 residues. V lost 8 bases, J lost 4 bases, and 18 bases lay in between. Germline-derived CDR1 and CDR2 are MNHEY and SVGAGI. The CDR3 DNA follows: TGTGCCAGCCAGAGGGGGGGGAAACAATACAATGAGCAGTTCTTC. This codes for CASQRGGKQYNEQFF.

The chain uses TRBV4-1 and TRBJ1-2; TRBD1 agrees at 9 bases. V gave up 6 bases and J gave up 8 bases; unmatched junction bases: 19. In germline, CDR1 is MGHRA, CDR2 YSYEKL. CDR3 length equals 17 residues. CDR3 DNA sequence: TGCGCCAGCAGTTCACCTGGGGTCGAAACAGGGGGCGGGGGCTACACCTTC. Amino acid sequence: CASSSPGVETGGGGYTF.

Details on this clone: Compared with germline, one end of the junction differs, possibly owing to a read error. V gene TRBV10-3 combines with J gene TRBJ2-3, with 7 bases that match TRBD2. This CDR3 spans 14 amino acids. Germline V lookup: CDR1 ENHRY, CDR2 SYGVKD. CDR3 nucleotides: TGTGCCATCAGTGAGTCGACTAGCATAGATACGCAGTATTTT. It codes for CAISESTSIDTQYF.

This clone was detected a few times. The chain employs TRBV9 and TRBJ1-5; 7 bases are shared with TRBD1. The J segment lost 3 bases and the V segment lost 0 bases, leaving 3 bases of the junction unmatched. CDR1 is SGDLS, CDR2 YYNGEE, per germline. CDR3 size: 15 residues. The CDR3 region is CASSVGDSYNQPQHF. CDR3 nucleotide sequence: TGTGCCAGCAGCGTAGGGGACAGCTACAATCAGCCCCAGCATTTT.

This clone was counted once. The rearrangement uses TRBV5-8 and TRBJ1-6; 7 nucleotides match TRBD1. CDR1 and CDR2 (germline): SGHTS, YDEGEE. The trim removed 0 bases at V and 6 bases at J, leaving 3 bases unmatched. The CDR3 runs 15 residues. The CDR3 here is CASSLGTGSNSPLHF. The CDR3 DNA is TGTGCCAGCAGCTTGGGGACAGGATCTAATTCACCCCTCCACTTT.

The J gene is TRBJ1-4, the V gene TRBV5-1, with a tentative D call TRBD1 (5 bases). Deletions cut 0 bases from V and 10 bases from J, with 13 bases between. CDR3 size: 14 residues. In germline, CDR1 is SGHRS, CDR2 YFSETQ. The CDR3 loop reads CASSLEGSMGKLFF. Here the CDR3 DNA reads TGCGCCAGCAGCTTGGAGGGGTCTATGGGAAAACTGTTTTTT.

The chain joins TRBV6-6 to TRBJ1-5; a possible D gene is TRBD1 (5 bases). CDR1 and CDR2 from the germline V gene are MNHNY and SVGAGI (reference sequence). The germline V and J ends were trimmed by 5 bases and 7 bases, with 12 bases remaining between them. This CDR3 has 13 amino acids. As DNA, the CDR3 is TGTGCCAGCAGTCCGGGACGAGGGCAGCCCCAGCATTTT. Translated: CASSPGRGQPQHF.

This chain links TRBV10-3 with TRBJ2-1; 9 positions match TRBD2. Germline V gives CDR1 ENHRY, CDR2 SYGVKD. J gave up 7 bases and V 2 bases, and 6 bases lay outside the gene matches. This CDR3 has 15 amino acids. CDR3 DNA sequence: TGTGCCATCAGTGAGATCCTGGCGGGGGGGAATGAGCAGTTCTTC. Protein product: CAISEILAGGNEQFF.

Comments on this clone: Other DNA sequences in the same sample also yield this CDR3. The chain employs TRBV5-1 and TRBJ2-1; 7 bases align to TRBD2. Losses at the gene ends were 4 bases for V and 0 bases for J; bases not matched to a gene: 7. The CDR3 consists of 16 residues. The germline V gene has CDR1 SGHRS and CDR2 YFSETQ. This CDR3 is CASSRTSGGSYNEQFF. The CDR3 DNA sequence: TGCGCCAGCAGCCGAACATCGGGAGGCTCCTACAATGAGCAGTTCTTC.

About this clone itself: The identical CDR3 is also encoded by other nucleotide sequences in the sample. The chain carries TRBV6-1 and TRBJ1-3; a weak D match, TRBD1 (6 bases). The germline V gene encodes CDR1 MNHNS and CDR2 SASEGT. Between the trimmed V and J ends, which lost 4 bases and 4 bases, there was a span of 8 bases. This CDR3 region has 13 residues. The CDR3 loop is CASSVTGGNTIYF. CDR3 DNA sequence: TGTGCCAGCAGTGTAACAGGGGGAAACACCATATATTTT.

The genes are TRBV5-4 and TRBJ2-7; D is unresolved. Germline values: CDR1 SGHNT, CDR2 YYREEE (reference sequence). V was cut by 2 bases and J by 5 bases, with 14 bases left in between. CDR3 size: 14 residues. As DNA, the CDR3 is TGTGCCAGCAGCTTCATGAGAGGCCGGGACGAGCAGTACTTC. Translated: CASSFMRGRDEQYF.

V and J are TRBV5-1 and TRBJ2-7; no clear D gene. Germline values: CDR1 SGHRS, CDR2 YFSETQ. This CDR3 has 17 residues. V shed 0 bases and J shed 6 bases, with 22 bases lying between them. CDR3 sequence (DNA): TGCGCCAGCAGCTTGGAAAGACTCCCCAGGCCTCGAGGCGAGCAGTACTTC. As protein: CASSLERLPRPRGEQYF.

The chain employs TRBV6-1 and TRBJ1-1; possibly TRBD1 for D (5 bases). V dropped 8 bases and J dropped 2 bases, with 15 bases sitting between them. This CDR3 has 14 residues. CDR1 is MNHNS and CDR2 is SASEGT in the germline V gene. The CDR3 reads CASLKRGRNTEAFF. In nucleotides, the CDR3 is TGTGCCAGCTTAAAAAGGGGAAGAAACACTGAAGCTTTCTTT.

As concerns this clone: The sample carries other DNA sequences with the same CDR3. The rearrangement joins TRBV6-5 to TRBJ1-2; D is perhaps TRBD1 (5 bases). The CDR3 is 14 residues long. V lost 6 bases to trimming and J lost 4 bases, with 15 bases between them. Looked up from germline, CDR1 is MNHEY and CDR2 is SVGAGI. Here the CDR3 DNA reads TGTGCCAGCAGCTTAGACAGAGCCGGCTATGGCTACACCTTC. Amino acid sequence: CASSLDRAGYGYTF.

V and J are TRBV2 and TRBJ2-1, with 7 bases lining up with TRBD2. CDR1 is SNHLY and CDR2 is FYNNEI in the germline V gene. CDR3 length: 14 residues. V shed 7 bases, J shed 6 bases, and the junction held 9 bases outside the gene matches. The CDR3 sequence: CASTTSGKPNEQFF. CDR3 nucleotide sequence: TGTGCCAGCACGACGAGCGGGAAGCCCAATGAGCAGTTCTTC.

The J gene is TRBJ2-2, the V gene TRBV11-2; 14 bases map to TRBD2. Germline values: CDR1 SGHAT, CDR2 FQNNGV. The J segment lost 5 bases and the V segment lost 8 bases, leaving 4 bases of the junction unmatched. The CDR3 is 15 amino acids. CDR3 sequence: CASGTSGGWTGELFF. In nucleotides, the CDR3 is TGTGCCAGCGGGACTAGCGGGGGTTGGACCGGGGAGCTGTTTTTT.

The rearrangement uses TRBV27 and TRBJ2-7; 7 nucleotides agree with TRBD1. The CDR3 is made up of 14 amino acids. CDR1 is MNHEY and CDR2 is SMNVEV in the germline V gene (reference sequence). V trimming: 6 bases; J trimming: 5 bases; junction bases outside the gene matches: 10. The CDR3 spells CASRPRQGTHEQYF. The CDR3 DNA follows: TGTGCCAGCAGGCCGAGACAGGGTACCCACGAGCAGTACTTC.